The 27 T cell receptor beta chains below come from one sample, sequenced in a study of early T cells in non-severe SARS-CoV-2 infection. In TCRdb, the 5' RACE reads were re-called with MiXCR into one record per CDR3 protein. The table shows tens of thousands of distinct CDR3 sequences, with 2.9% occurring only once. Sequencing input: whole blood. These receptor sequences come from an adult who was a healthcare worker with PCR-confirmed SARS-CoV-2 infection or an uninfected control (not recorded which).

This clonotype has a count of ten or more. CDR3 protein: CSVFGDTGANVLTF. The CDR3 DNA follows: TGCAGCGTTTTCGGGGACACTGGGGCCAACGTCCTGACTTTC. The chain links TRBV29-1 to TRBJ2-6; the D gene is possibly TRBD1 (6 bases). CDR3 length: 14 residues. The germline CDR1 and CDR2 sequences are SQVTM and ANQGSEA. V was pared by 5 bases and J by 2 bases, with 10 bases between.

In its sample, this clonotype was seen many times. The J gene is TRBJ1-2, the V gene TRBV20-1, with D hard to call. CDR1 and CDR2 (germline): DFQATT, SNEGSKA (reference sequence). CDR3 length: 13 residues. Trimming cost V 1 base and J 5 bases, with 11 bases left between them. The CDR3 nucleotides read TGCAGTGCTAGAGCCGGTCGAATGTATGGCTACACCTTC. Protein product: CSARAGRMYGYTF.

This clonotype was recorded a few times. This sequence joins TRBV30 and TRBJ2-1, with D maybe TRBD2 (6 bases). V was shortened by 0 bases and J by 7 bases, with 10 bases between the two germline ends. The CDR3 is 13 amino acids. Germline V gene sequence: CDR1 GTSNPN, CDR2 SVGIG (reference sequence). CDR3 sequence: CAWSVGTDNEQFF. Written as DNA, the CDR3 is TGTGCCTGGAGTGTAGGGACTGATAATGAGCAGTTCTTC.

This clonotype was detected ten times or more. The chain employs TRBV11-2 and TRBJ2-2; D remains ambiguous. V was shortened by 6 bases and J by 2 bases, with 13 bases between the two germline ends. This CDR3 region has 15 residues. The germline CDR1 and CDR2 sequences are SGHAT and FQNNGV. The DNA of the CDR3 is TGTGCCAGCAGAGGCACTACCCTCAACACCGGGGAGCTGTTTTTT. Its protein is CASRGTTLNTGELFF.

This clonotype was seen ten or more times. The chain has TRBV11-2 and TRBJ2-5; a possible D gene is TRBD1 (6 bases). V dropped 6 bases and J dropped 5 bases, with 13 bases sitting between them. CDR3 length: 13 residues. Germline values: CDR1 SGHAT, CDR2 FQNNGV. CDR3 sequence (DNA): TGTGCCAGCAGGATCACAGGGTCGGAGACCCAGTACTTC. This gives the protein CASRITGSETQYF.

Many counts were recorded for this clonotype. The chain joins TRBV6-2 or TRBV6-3 to TRBJ2-1; 11 nucleotides match TRBD2. The V segment lost 6 bases and the J segment 7 bases; nucleotides outside the gene matches: 11. The CDR3 is made up of 16 amino acids. Germline lookup yields CDR1 MNHEY and CDR2 SVGEGT. CDR3 residues: CASSEISGGANNEQFF. CDR3 nucleotide sequence: TGTGCCAGCAGCGAGATTAGCGGGGGGGCCAATAATGAGCAGTTCTTC.

This clonotype was counted many times. The chain uses TRBV20-1 and TRBJ2-1; 8 nucleotides line up with TRBD2. This CDR3 spans 13 amino acids. The V and J ends lost 3 bases and 8 bases, in that order; junction bases with no gene match: 6. Germline V gene lookup returns CDR1 DFQATT and CDR2 SNEGSKA (reference sequence). The CDR3: CSASGGVMYEQFF. In DNA, the CDR3 is TGCAGTGCTAGCGGGGGGGTTATGTATGAGCAGTTCTTC.

This clonotype was seen many times. This rearrangement joins TRBV20-1 to TRBJ1-1; D may be TRBD1 (5 bases). The CDR3 is 17 residues long. The V gene lost 0 bases and the J gene lost 0 bases, with 17 bases spanning the gap. Germline CDR1 is DFQATT and CDR2 is SNEGSKA (reference sequence). For the CDR3, the DNA is TGCAGTGCTAGAGATCGTGGGGCGAGGCTCTTGAACACTGAAGCTTTCTTT. Translated: CSARDRGARLLNTEAFF.

This clonotype has at least ten counts. The gene calls are TRBV3-1 and TRBJ1-1; D unclear. This CDR3 contains 15 residues. Trimming removed 0 bases from V and 8 bases from J, with 16 bases in between. Germline V CDR1 and CDR2: LGHDT, YNNKEL (reference sequence). The CDR3: CASSQDIWTYDEAFF. The CDR3 DNA follows: TGTGCCAGCAGCCAAGATATTTGGACCTACGACGAAGCTTTCTTT.

The table lists this clonotype with many counts. This rearrangement joins TRBV9 to TRBJ2-6; D remains unclear. The CDR3 runs to 14 residues. CDR1 and CDR2 (germline): SGDLS, YYNGEE. The ends were cut back, 0 bases at V and 7 bases at J, with 8 bases in the middle. The CDR3, as DNA: TGTGCCAGCAGCGTAGTGGGCAGAGCCAACGTCCTGACTTTC. This translates into CASSVVGRANVLTF.

This clonotype was found many times. The chain carries TRBV2 and TRBJ1-2, with 10 bases lining up with TRBD1. The CDR3 consists of 14 residues. Germline V gives CDR1 SNHLY, CDR2 FYNNEI. With V trimmed by 7 bases and J by 5 bases, 7 bases remained unmatched. In nucleotides, the CDR3 is TGTGCCAGCAATTCCGGACAGGGGGGATATGGCTACACCTTC. Protein product: CASNSGQGGYGYTF.

This clonotype was seen repeatedly, ten times or more. This rearrangement joins TRBV5-8 to TRBJ1-3, with no clear D. The germline V gene has CDR1 SGHTS and CDR2 YDEGEE. The CDR3 has 18 residues. The V gene lost 3 bases and the J gene lost 0 bases, with 19 bases spanning the gap. CDR3 residues: CASSYPGSRLLSGNTIYF. The CDR3 region has the DNA TGTGCCAGCAGCTATCCGGGTTCCCGATTACTCTCTGGAAACACCATATATTTT.

This clonotype was detected many times. The chain recombines TRBV3-1 with TRBJ1-6; unclear D gene. The CDR3 covers 17 residues. CDR1 LGHDT and CDR2 YNNKEL come from the germline V gene (reference sequence). With 4 bases removed from V and 0 bases from J, the gap between germline ends came to 13 bases. The CDR3 bases are TGTGCCAGCAGCCGCGCGCCCCGTTTCTCCTATAATTCACCCCTCCACTTT. Its protein is CASSRAPRFSYNSPLHF.

In its sample, this clonotype was seen many times. The chain links TRBV5-5 to TRBJ2-7; 8 nucleotides align to TRBD1. CDR1 SGHKS and CDR2 YYEKEE come from the germline V gene (reference sequence). With V trimmed by 4 bases and J by 2 bases, 2 bases remained unmatched. The CDR3 runs to 13 residues. CDR3 residues: CASSQTGAYEQYV. CDR3 coding DNA: TGTGCCAGCAGCCAGACAGGGGCCTACGAGCAGTACGTC.

At least ten counts were recorded for this clonotype. The chain combines TRBV7-3 with TRBJ2-1; 8 bases align to TRBD2. From germline, CDR1 is SGHTA and CDR2 FQGTGA. V trimming: 1 base; J trimming: 10 bases; junction bases outside the gene matches: 12. The CDR3 spans 16 residues. CDR3 sequence reads: CASSLMAPTGGYEQFF. As DNA, the CDR3 is TGTGCCAGCAGCTTAATGGCCCCCACGGGGGGGTACGAGCAGTTCTTC.

This clonotype was seen ten or more times. This chain joins TRBV12-3 or TRBV12-4 and TRBJ1-6, with 10 bases that match TRBD1. This CDR3 comprises 14 residues. Trimming took 3 bases from V and 14 from J; bases not matched to a gene: 7. The CDR3 region has the DNA TGTGCCAGCAGTTTTTGGGGACAGGGGATTTCCCTCCACTTT. This translates into CASSFWGQGISLHF.

This clonotype was detected many times. This chain links TRBV12-5 with TRBJ1-1; D call uncertain. The CDR3 length is 12 residues. The V end was cut by 3 bases, the J end by 2 bases, with 4 bases between. Germline values: CDR1 LGHNT, CDR2 FRNRAP. CDR3 sequence (DNA): TGTGCTAGTGGTTTCGTAAACACTGAAGCTTTCTTT. It specifies CASGFVNTEAFF.

V gene TRBV6-5 combines with J gene TRBJ2-6, with TRBD1 matching over 8 bases. The V and J ends lost 2 bases and 0 bases, in that order; junction bases with no gene match: 6. This CDR3 is 18 amino acids long. Germline V lookup: CDR1 MNHEY, CDR2 SVGAGI. CDR3 DNA: TGTGCCAGCAGTTACGCGGGACAGGTTAGCTCTGGGGCCAACGTCCTGACTTTC. The encoded protein is CASSYAGQVSSGANVLTF.

This clonotype occurred many times. The chain uses TRBV7-2 and TRBJ1-1, with D possibly TRBD1 on 5 matching bases. Germline values: CDR1 SGHTA, CDR2 FQGNSA. There are 16 residues in the CDR3. Trimming shortened V by 5 bases and J by 3 bases, and 19 bases separated the two germline ends. In DNA form, the CDR3 reads TGTGCCAGCAGCCCCTGGGCCACTGGGGGGGACACTGAAGCTTTCTTT. This sequence encodes CASSPWATGGDTEAFF.

This clonotype has ten or more counts. The chain links TRBV12-3 or TRBV12-4 to TRBJ1-2, with D hard to call. The V end lost 8 bases, the J end lost 0 bases, and 16 bases lay between the germline ends. This CDR3 has 15 amino acids. The CDR3 region has the DNA TGTGCCAGCGCTATGAGAAGACTTACTAACTATGGCTACACCTTC. This codes for CASAMRRLTNYGYTF.

At least ten counts were recorded for this clonotype. The chain employs TRBV6-2 or TRBV6-3 and TRBJ1-5, with 8 bases that match TRBD1. J was trimmed by 3 bases and V by 4 bases; bases with no gene match: 8. The CDR3 is made up of 16 amino acids. Looked up from germline, CDR1 is MNHEY and CDR2 is SVGEGT. The CDR3 nucleotides are TGTGCCAGCAGTTCGTCCGACAGGGGCTCCAATCAGCCCCAGCATTTT. This encodes CASSSSDRGSNQPQHF.

This clonotype occurred many times. This chain links TRBV7-3 with TRBJ2-3, with D possibly being TRBD2 (5 bases). CDR1 SGHTA and CDR2 FQGTGA come from the germline V gene. The CDR3 has 15 residues. The V and J ends lost 3 bases and 2 bases respectively, with 12 bases between them. The CDR3 reads CASSFTRTDTDTQYF. In DNA form, the CDR3 reads TGTGCCAGCAGCTTTACTAGAACCGACACAGATACGCAGTATTTT.

This clonotype was counted ten times or more. The chain is built from TRBV9 and TRBJ2-1, with 9 bases fitting TRBD1. The CDR3 consists of 13 residues. J lost 8 bases, V lost 0 bases, and 0 bases had no gene match. Germline lookup yields CDR1 SGDLS and CDR2 YYNGEE. CDR3 region: CASSVGTGDEQFF. The CDR3 region has the DNA TGTGCCAGCAGCGTAGGGACAGGGGATGAGCAGTTCTTC.

This clonotype was observed a few times. The rearrangement joins TRBV12-3 or TRBV12-4 to TRBJ2-1, with D maybe TRBD2 (5 bases). The CDR3 loop spans 12 amino acids. Trimming shortened V by 6 bases and J by 9 bases, and 12 bases separated the two germline ends. The CDR3 DNA is TGTGCCAGCAGCCAACGGACTGGTGAGCAGTTCTTC. Residues: CASSQRTGEQFF.

On this clonotype itself: A read error may account for a junction end that differs from germline. This chain joins TRBV3-1 and TRBJ2-2; D is possibly TRBD1 (5 bases). Germline loops: CDR1 LGHDT, CDR2 YNNKEL (reference sequence). The CDR3 loop spans 15 amino acids. The CDR3 protein is CVSSPGLANTGELFF. DNA of the CDR3: TGTGTCAGCAGCCCAGGGCTTGCGAACACCGGGGAGCTGTTTTTT.

Many counts were recorded for this clonotype. V usage is TRBV7-3 and J usage is TRBJ2-3; perhaps D is TRBD1 or TRBD2 (5 bases each). The CDR3 is 14 amino acids. Between the trimmed V and J ends, which lost 5 bases and 2 bases, there was a span of 11 bases. CDR1 and CDR2 from the germline V gene are SGHTA and FQGTGA. The CDR3 DNA reads TGTGCCAGCAGCCTGGGGGTCAACACAGATACGCAGTATTTT. It translates to CASSLGVNTDTQYF.

Ten or more counts support this clonotype. This chain connects TRBV12-3 or TRBV12-4 to TRBJ2-2, with 8 positions matching TRBD1. The CDR3 length is 15 residues. Trimming took 5 bases from V and 3 from J; bases not matched to a gene: 5. As DNA, the CDR3 is TGTGCCAGCAGTATCAGGGGGCGGGACACCGGGGAGCTGTTTTTT. This encodes CASSIRGRDTGELFF.